The rows below give T cell receptor beta chains drawn from one sample of a study of PD-L1 blockade in urothelial cancer. The method was immunoSEQ multiplex PCR; TCRdb's version includes in-frame clones alone and lacks a portion of them. Counted here are about 120,000 clones, approximately 90% occurring once; the ten biggest clones make up 3.5% to 4.5%. Sequencing used PBMCs, obtained around atezolizumab (anti-PD-L1) treatment. The receptors were sampled from a man in his sixties with urothelial cancer. Each CDR3 is given without its conserved first and last residue. Each record gives: V gene, J gene, CDR3 protein.

TRBV5-1	TRBJ2-5	ASSQGRTGFQETQY
TRBV5-8	TRBJ1-1	ASRFRGGTTEAF
TRBV14	TRBJ2-7	ASSQGVRSGNSYEQY
TRBV11-3	TRBJ2-5	ASSLGGDSQETQY
TRBV19	TRBJ1-2	ASSTTGWYGYT
TRBV5-4	TRBJ2-5	ASSVGVRAGDGETQY
TRBV5-1	TRBJ2-7	ASSRGTDYEQY
TRBV4-3	TRBJ2-1	ASSRSAAGEGNEQF
TRBV10-1	TRBJ2-4	ASSNWTGSGKNIQY
TRBV12-5	TRBJ1-1	ASGLGVGQSAEAF
TRBV4-2	TRBJ2-7	ASSQDPQGEQY
TRBV5-4	TRBJ1-2	ASSIQNRDPTNYGYT
TRBV4-1	TRBJ1-1	ASRRGLGGQGTEAF
TRBV5-1	TRBJ1-4	ASSLRGTGDNEKLF
TRBV28	TRBJ2-2	ASSPGGVAGELF
TRBV6-5	TRBJ1-5	ASSYGTGDQPQH
TRBV4-2	TRBJ2-4	ASFGGGNIQY
TRBV4-2	TRBJ2-3	ASSQGGPDTQY
TRBV6-1	TRBJ2-3	ASSGLAGGDTQY
TRBV6-1	TRBJ2-1	ASSESVALYNEQF
TRBV7-9	TRBJ1-1	ASKARGNSGTEAF
TRBV19	TRBJ2-3	ASSKVQVGDTQY
TRBV6-6	TRBJ2-3	ASIQGLAGTDTQY
TRBV11-2	TRBJ2-3	ASSLQALTDTQY
TRBV5-1	TRBJ2-5	ASRTTGFEETQY
TRBV19	TRBJ2-7	ASSISWVGQGSYEQY
TRBV7-3	TRBJ2-2	ASSAIVQANTGELF
TRBV5-6	TRBJ1-4	ASSGLAGSGLEKLF
TRBV6-1	TRBJ1-1	ASSEEKGDEAF
TRBV7-3	TRBJ2-3	ASSSSGAYTDTQY
TRBV30	TRBJ1-1	AWSEHRDSTEAF
TRBV30	TRBJ2-2	AWSVSGNTGELF
TRBV29-1	TRBJ2-7	SVAGQGGSYEQY
TRBV15	TRBJ2-5	ATSEIDEAQY
TRBV10-3	TRBJ2-5	AISPGTDPRETQY
TRBV19	TRBJ2-1	ASSPQGLEYADEQF
TRBV12-5	TRBJ2-1	ASGLETGGLGNEQF
TRBV7-2	TRBJ1-2	ASSSRQGGGYT
TRBV7-2	TRBJ2-4	ASSLVQGLAKNIQY
TRBV7-9	TRBJ2-3	ASNGRVSDTQY
TRBV4-3	TRBJ2-2	ASSQGKAGGNTGELF
TRBV19	TRBJ1-5	ASSKQPGEPQH
TRBV19	TRBJ1-4	ASSLFSATNEKLF
TRBV28	TRBJ2-3	ASSLAGIFWEDTQY
TRBV5-4	TRBJ1-2	ASSLAPTGQGNYGYT
TRBV5-6	TRBJ2-4	ASSSRGAVNIQY
TRBV6-5	TRBJ1-1	ASVGRENTEAF
TRBV28	TRBJ1-5	ASSSPGTGDQPQH
TRBV5-6	TRBJ2-7	ASSTRTSGRLEY
TRBV6-1	TRBJ2-2	ASSGAVDRDNTGELF
TRBV4-3	TRBJ2-2	ASSQKTGDTGELF
TRBV4-3	TRBJ2-1	ASSQGRDSGAYNEQF
TRBV7-9	TRBJ1-1	ASSLVAVEAF
TRBV7-2	TRBJ2-1	ASSTTGTSYNEQF